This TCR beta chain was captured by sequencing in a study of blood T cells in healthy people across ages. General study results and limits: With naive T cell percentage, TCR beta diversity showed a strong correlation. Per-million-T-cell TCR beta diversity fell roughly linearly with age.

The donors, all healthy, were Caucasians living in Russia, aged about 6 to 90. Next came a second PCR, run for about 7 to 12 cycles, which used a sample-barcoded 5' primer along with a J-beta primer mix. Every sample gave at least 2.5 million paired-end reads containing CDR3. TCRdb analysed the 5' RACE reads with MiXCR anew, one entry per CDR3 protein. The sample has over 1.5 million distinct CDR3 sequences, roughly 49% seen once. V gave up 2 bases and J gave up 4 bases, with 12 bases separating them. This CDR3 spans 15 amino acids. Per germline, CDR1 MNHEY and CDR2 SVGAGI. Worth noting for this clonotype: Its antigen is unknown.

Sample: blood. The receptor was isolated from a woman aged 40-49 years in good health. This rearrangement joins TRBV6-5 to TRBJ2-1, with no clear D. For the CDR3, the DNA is TGTGCCAGCAGTTACAGGCTACAAATATACAATGAGCAGTTCTTC. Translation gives CASSYRLQIYNEQFF.